This is a list of T cell receptor beta chains from one sample in a study of vaccination effects on CD4 cells after COVID-19. Some clones are missing from TCRdb's copy, which holds only in-frame ones; the method was immunoSEQ multiplex PCR. In the table there are around 60,000 clones, 76% of which are singletons. No antigen has been assigned to these receptors. The material sequenced was CD4+ T cells from PBMCs cultured with HCoV-NL63 spike peptides, taken before COVID-19 vaccination. The receptors here all came from a human donor who received a COVID-19 vaccine. CDR3s include the opening cysteine and the closing phenylalanine or tryptophan. A D gene is named only where the DNA matches it firmly. The size of a clone is reported for some rows only, either as once, few or many, or as a class for expanded clones.

TRBD1	-	TRBV7-9	14	TRBJ2-1	CASSYTDRGSEQFF	TGTGCCAGCAGCTACACGGACAGGGGCAGTGAGCAGTTCTTC
TRBD1	few	TRBV30	13	TRBJ1-1	CAWSRDRNTEAFF	TGTGCCTGGAGTCGGGACAGGAACACTGAAGCTTTCTTT
-	few	TRBV2	13	TRBJ1-1	CASSGSEAREAFF	TGTGCCAGCAGCGGGTCGGAGGCCCGGGAAGCTTTCTTT
-	-	TRBV29-1	14	TRBJ1-3	CSGKQGGAGNTIYF	TGCAGCGGTAAACAGGGTGGAGCTGGAAACACCATATATTTT
-	few	TRBV6-5	16	TRBJ1-6	CASSSNRDGRRRPLHF	TGTGCCAGCAGTTCCAACAGGGACGGCCGACGGAGACCCCTCCACTTT
TRBD1	-	TRBV6-5	14	TRBJ1-1	CASTSDRAATEAFF	TGTGCCAGCACCTCGGACAGGGCGGCCACTGAAGCTTTCTTT
-	-	TRBV3-1/TRBV3-2	12	TRBJ2-3	CASSQVLSTQYF	TGTGCCAGCAGCCAAGTTCTGAGTACGCAGTATTTT
-	few	TRBV12-3/TRBV12-4	13	TRBJ1-2	CASSLGGRYGYTF	TGTGCCAGCAGTTTAGGAGGGCGCTATGGCTACACCTTC
-	-	TRBV7-3	14	TRBJ2-3	CASSLRGGTDTQYF	TGTGCCAGCAGCTTAAGGGGGGGCACAGATACGCAGTATTTT
-	-	TRBV9	16	TRBJ1-2	CASSAGLAGSNYGYTF	TGTGCCAGCAGCGCCGGCTTGGCAGGGTCTAACTATGGCTACACCTTC
-	-	TRBV5-1	14	TRBJ1-1	CASSPEAVNTEAFF	TGCGCCAGCAGTCCAGAAGCTGTGAACACTGAAGCTTTCTTT
TRBD1	-	TRBV12-5	17	TRBJ1-3	CASGLRQGGRRGNTIYF	TGTGCTAGTGGTTTGAGGCAGGGGGGACGTCGGGGAAACACCATATATTTT
-	-	TRBV5-1	14	TRBJ2-1	CASSSRPDYNEQFF	TGCGCCAGCAGCTCGAGGCCCGACTACAATGAGCAGTTCTTC
-	-	TRBV4-2	14	TRBJ1-1	CASSQKTGNTEAFF	TGTGCCAGCAGCCAGAAGACAGGGAACACTGAAGCTTTCTTT
-	-	TRBV3-1/TRBV3-2	12	TRBJ1-1	CASRQEGGRAFF	TGTGCCAGCAGACAGGAAGGGGGTCGAGCTTTCTTT
-	-	TRBV28	14	TRBJ1-2	CASSLYTSHYGYTF	TGTGCCAGCAGTTTGTATACGTCCCACTATGGCTACACCTTC
-	-	TRBV5-1	14	TRBJ1-2	CASSAISINYGYTF	TGCGCCAGCAGCGCCATTAGCATTAACTATGGCTACACCTTC
TRBD2	-	TRBV13	14	TRBJ2-1	CASSLAVIVDEQFF	TGTGCCAGCTCTCTAGCGGTTATAGTGGATGAGCAGTTCTTC
-	-	TRBV7-8	14	TRBJ1-4	CASSLVSANEKLFF	TGTGCCAGCAGCTTAGTGTCAGCTAATGAAAAACTGTTTTTT
-	few	TRBV5-4	12	TRBJ2-1	CASSLQYNEQFF	TGTGCCAGCAGCTTACAGTACAATGAGCAGTTCTTC
-	-	TRBV27	14	TRBJ2-1	CASSFGGRYNEQFF	TGTGCCAGCAGCTTTGGGGGACGATACAATGAGCAGTTCTTC
-	-	TRBV19	15	TRBJ2-5	CASSSGTKIWETQYF	TGTGCCAGTAGCTCCGGGACGAAGATCTGGGAGACCCAGTACTTC